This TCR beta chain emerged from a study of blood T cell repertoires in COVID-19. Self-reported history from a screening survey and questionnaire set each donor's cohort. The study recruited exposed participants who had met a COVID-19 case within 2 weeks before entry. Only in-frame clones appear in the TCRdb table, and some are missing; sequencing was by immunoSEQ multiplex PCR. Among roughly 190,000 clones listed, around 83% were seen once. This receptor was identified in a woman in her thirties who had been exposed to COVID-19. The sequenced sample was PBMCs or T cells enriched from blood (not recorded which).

The CDR3 region has the DNA TGTGCCAGCAGTAGGGACAGGTCCTACGAGCAGTACTTC. Translation gives CASSRDRSYEQYF. The chain employs TRBV12-3 or TRBV12-4 and TRBJ2-7, with TRBD1 matching over 8 bases. The junction had 1 base not matched to a gene; V was cut back by 5 bases and J by 1 base. This CDR3 comprises 13 residues.